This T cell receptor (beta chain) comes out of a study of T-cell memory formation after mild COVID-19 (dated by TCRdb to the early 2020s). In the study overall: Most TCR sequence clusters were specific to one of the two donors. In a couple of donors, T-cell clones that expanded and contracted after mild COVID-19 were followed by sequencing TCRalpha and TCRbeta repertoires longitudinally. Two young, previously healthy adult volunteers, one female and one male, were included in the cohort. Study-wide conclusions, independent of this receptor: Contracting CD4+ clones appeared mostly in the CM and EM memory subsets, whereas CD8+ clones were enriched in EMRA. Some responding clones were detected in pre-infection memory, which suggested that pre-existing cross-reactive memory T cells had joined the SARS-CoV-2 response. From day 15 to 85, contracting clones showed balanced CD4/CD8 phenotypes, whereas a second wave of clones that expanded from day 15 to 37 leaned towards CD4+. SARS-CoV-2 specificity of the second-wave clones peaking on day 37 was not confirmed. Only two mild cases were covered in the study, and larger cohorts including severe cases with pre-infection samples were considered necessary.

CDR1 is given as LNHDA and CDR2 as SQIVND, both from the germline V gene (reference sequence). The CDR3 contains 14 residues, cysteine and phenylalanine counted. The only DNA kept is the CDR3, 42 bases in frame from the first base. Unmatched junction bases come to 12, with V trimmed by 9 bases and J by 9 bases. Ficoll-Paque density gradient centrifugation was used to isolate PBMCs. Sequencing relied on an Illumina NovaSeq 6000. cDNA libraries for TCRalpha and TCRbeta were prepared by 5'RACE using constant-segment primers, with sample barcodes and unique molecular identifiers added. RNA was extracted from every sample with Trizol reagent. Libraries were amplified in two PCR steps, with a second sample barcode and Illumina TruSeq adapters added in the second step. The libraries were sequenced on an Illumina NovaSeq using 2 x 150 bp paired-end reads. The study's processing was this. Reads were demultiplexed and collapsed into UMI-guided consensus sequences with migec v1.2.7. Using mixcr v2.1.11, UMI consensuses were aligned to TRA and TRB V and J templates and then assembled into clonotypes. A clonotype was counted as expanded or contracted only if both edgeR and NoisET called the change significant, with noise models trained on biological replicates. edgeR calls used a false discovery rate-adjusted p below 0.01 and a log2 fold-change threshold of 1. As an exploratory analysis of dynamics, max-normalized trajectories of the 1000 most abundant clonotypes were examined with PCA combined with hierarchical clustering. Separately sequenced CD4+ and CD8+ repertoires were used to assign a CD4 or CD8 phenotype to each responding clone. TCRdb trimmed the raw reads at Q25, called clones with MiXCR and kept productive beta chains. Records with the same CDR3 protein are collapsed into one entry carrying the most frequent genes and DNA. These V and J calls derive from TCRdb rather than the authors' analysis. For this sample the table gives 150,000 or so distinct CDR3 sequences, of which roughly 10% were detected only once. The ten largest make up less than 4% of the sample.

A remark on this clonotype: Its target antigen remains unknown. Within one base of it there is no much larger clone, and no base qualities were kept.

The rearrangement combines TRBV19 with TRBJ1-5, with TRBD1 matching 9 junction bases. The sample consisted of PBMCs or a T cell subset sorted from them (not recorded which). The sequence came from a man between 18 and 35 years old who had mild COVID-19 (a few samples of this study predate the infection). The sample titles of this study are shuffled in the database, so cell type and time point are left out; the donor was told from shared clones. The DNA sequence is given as TGTGCCAGCTCAGGGGGACAGGGCTTTAGGCCCCAGCATTTT. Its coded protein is CASSGGQGFRPQHF.